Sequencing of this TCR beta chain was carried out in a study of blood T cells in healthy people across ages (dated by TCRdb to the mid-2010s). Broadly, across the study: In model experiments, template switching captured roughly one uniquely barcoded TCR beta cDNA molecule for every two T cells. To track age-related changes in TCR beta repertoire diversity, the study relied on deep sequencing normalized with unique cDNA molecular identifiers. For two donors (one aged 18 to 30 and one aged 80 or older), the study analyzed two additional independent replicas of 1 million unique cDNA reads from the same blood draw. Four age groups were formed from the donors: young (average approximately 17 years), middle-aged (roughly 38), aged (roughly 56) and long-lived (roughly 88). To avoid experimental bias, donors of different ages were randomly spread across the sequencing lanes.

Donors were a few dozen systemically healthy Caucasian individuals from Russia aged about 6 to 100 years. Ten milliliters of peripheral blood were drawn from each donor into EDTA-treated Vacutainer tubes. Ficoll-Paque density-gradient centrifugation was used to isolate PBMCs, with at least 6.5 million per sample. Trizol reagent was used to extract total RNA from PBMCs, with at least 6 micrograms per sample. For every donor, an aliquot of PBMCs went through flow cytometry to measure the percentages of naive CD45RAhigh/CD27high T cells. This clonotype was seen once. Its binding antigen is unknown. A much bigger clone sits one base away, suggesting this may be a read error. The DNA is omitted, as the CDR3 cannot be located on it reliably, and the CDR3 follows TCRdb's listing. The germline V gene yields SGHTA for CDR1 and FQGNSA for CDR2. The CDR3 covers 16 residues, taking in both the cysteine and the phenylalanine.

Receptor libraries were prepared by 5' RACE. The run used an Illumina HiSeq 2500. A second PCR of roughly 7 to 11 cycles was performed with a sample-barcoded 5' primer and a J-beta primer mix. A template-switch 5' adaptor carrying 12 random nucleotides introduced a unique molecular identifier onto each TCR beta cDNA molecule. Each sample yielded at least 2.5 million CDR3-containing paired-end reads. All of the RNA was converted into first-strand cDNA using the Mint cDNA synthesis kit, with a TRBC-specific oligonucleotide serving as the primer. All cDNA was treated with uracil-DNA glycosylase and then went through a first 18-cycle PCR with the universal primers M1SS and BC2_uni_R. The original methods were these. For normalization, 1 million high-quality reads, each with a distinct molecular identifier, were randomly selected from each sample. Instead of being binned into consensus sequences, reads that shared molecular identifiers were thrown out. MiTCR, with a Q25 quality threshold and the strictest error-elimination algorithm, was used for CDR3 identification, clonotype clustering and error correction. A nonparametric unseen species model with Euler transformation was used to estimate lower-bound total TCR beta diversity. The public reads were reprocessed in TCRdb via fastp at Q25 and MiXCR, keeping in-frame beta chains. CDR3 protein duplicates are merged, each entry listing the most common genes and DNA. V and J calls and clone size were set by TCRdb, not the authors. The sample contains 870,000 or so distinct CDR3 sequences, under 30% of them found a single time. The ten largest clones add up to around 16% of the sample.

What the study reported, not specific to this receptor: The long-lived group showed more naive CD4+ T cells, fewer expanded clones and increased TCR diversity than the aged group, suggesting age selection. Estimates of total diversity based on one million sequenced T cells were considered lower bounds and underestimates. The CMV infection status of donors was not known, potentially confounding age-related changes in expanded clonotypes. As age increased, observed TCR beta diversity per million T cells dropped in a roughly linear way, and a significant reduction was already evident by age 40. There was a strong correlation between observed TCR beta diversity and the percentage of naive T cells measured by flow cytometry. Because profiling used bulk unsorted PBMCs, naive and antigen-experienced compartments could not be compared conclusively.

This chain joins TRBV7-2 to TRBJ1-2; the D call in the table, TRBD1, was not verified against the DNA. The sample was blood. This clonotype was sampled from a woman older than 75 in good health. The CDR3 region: CASSPPVGQGNYGCTF.